This entry lists 2 T cell receptor beta chains sequenced from one sample in a study of blood T cell repertoires in COVID-19. The repertoire was sequenced with immunoSEQ multiplex PCR; TCRdb's copy has only in-frame clones and lacks some. The table records under 300,000 clones, 75% to 95% of them present only once. Sequencing input: PBMCs or T cells enriched from blood (not recorded which). The origin of the receptors is a woman aged 18-30 years who had recovered from COVID-19.

V is TRBV7-9 and J is TRBJ2-2; the D gene is possibly TRBD1 (5 bases). The length of the CDR3 is 15 residues. Between the trimmed V and J ends, which lost 2 bases and 4 bases, there was a span of 11 bases. Germline V gene sequence: CDR1 SEHNR, CDR2 FQNEAQ (reference sequence). CDR3 sequence reads: CASSLSGPGTGELFF. CDR3 in DNA: TGTGCCAGCAGCTTATCAGGGCCGGGCACCGGGGAGCTGTTTTTT.

The sample holds a few counts of this clone. The chain employs TRBV27 and TRBJ2-5; D is perhaps TRBD1 (5 bases). This CDR3 comprises 13 residues. V lost 1 base, J lost 3 bases, and 6 bases lay in between. Germline loops: CDR1 MNHEY, CDR2 SMNVEV (reference sequence). The CDR3 protein is CASSLYRKETQYF. The CDR3 region has the DNA TGTGCCAGCAGTTTATACAGGAAAGAGACCCAGTACTTC.